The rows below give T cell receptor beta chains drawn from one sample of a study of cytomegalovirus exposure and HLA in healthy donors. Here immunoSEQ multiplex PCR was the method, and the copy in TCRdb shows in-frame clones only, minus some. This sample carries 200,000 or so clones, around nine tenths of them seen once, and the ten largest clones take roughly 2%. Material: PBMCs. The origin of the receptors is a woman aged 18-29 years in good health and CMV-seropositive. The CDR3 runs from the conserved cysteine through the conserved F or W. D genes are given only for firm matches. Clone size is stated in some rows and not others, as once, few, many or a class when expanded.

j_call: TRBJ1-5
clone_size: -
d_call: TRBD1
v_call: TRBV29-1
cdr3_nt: TGCAGCGTTGTTGGGACAGGGGTTGGCCAGCCCCAGCATTTT
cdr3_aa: CSVVGTGVGQPQHF

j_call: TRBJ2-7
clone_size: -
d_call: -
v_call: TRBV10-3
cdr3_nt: TGTGCCATCACGGCGTTGGGCAGGGTGGGCGAGCAGTACTTC
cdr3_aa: CAITALGRVGEQYF

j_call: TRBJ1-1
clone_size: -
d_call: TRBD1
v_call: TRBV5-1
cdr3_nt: TGCGCCAGCAGCTTTGACAGGGCTTGGGCTTTCTTT
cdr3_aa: CASSFDRAWAFF

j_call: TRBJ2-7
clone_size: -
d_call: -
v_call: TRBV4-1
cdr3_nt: TGCGCCAGCAGCCCCCCCAGGCAGACCTACGAGCAGTACTTC
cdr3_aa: CASSPPRQTYEQYF

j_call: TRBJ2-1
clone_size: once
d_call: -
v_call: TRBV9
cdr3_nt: TGTGCCAGCAGCGTGGGGGGTTTGGGGGATGAGCAGTTCTTC
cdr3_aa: CASSVGGLGDEQFF

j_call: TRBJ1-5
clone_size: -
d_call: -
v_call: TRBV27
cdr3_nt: TGTGCCAGCAGTCCGGGTTCCTATCAGCCCCAGCATTTT
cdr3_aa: CASSPGSYQPQHF

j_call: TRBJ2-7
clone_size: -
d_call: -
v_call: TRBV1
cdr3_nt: TGCACCAGCAGCCATATGAAGGGGGACAGCGACTACTACGAGCAGTACTTC
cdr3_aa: CTSSHMKGDSDYYEQYF

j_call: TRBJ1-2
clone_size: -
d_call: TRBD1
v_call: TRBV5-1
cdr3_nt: TGCGCCAGCAGCTTGATTGTAGGGGGCAACAATGGCTACACCTTC
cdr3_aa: CASSLIVGGNNGYTF

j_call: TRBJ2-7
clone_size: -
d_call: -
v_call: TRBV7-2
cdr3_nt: TGTGCCAGCAGCGTTAGCGGCTCCTGGTATGATTACGAGCAGTACTTC
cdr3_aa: CASSVSGSWYDYEQYF

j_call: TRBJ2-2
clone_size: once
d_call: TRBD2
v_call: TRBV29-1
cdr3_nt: TGCAGCGTTGGGGCTCCACTAGCGGGATCCACCGGGGAGCTGTTTTTT
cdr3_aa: CSVGAPLAGSTGELFF

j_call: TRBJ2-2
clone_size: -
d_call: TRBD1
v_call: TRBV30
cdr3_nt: TGTGCCTGGAGGATTACAGGGGCCACCGGGGAGCTGTTTTTT
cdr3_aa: CAWRITGATGELFF

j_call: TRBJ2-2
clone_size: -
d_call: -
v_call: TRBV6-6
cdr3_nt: TGTGCCAGCAGTTACGGGACATCGCTGAACACCGGGGAGCTGTTTTTT
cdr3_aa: CASSYGTSLNTGELFF

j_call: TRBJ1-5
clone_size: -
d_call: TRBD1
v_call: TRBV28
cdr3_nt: TGTGCCAGCAGTGACAGGGGGAGCAATCAGCCCCAGCATTTT
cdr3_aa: CASSDRGSNQPQHF

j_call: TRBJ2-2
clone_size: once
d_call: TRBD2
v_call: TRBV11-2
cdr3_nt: TGTGCCAGCAGCTTAGCACTAGCGAAGAGGACCGGGGAGCTGTTTTTT
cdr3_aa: CASSLALAKRTGELFF

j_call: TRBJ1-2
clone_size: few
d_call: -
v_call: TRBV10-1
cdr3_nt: TGCGCCAGCAGCCTGGACACTAACTATGGCTACACCTTC
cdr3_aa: CASSLDTNYGYTF

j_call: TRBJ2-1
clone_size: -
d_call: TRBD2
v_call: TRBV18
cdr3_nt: TGTGCCAGCTCCCTGTCTAGCGGGAGTGTTAATGAGCAGTTCTTC
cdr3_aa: CASSLSSGSVNEQFF

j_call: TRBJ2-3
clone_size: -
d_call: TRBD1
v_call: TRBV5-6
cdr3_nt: TGTGCCAGCAAGGGGGCGGTTAGCACAGATACGCAGTATTTT
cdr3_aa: CASKGAVSTDTQYF

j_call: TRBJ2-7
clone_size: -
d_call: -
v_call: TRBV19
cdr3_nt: TGTGCCAGTAGTGAGGTCGCCTCGCCCCCTCACGAGCAGTACTTC
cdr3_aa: CASSEVASPPHEQYF

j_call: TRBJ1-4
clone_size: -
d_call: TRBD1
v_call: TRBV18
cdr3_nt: TGTGCCAGCTCACCACCAAGGACAGGGAAGAATGAAAAACTGTTTTTT
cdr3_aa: CASSPPRTGKNEKLFF

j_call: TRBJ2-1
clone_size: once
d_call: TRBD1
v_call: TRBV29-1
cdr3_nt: TGCAGCGCCTTGGACAGGGGAACCGAGCAGTTCTTC
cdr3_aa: CSALDRGTEQFF

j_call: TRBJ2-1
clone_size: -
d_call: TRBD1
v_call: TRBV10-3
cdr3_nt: TGTGCCACCGGGACAGGGGACAATGAGCAGTTCTTC
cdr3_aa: CATGTGDNEQFF

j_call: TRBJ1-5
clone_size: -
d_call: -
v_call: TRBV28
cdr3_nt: TGTGCCATTATAACAGGGAATCAGCCCCAGCATTTT
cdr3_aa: CAIITGNQPQHF

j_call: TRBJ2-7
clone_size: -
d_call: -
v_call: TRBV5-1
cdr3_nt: TGCGCCAGCAGCTTCGGGACAAGTTACGAGCAGTACTTC
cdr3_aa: CASSFGTSYEQYF

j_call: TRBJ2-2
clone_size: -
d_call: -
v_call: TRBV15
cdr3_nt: TGTGCCACCAGCAGAGACGGAGGAGAGAACACCGGGGAGCTGTTTTTT
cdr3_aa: CATSRDGGENTGELFF

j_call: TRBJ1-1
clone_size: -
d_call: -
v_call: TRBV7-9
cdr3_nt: TGTGCCAGCAGCTTATGGGGGGGGAATGAAGCTTTCTTT
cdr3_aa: CASSLWGGNEAFF

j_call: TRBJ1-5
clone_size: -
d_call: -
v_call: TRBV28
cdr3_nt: TGTGCCAATTCGGACGGCACAGGGCCATGGGGGCAGCCCCAGCATTTT
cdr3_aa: CANSDGTGPWGQPQHF

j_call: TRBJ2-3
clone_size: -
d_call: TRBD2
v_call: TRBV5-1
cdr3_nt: TGCGCCAGCAGAGGACTAGCGGAACACACAGATACGCAGTATTTT
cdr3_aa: CASRGLAEHTDTQYF

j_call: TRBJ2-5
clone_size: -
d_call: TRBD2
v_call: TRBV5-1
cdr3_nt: TGCGCCAGCAGTCTCTCAGCGGGAAGAGAGACCCAGTACTTC
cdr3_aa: CASSLSAGRETQYF

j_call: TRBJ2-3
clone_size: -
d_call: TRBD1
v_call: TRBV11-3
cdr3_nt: TGTGCCAGCAGCCTTCGGACAGGGCCAGATACGCAGTATTTT
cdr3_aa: CASSLRTGPDTQYF

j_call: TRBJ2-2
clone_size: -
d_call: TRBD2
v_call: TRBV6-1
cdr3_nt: TGTGCCAGTAGCTGGGAGGGGCAGAACACCGGGGAGCTGTTTTTT
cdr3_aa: CASSWEGQNTGELFF

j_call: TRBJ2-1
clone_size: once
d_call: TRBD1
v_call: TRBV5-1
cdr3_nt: TGCGCCAGCAGCTTAGGGACAGTATCCTACAATGAGCAGTTCTTC
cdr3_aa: CASSLGTVSYNEQFF

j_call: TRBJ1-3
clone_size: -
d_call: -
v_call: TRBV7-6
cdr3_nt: TGTGCCAGCAGCGCCCTGCAGGGGAGCTCTGGAAACACCATATATTTT
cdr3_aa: CASSALQGSSGNTIYF

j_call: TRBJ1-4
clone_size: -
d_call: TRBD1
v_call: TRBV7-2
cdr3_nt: TGTGCCAGCAAGACTGGACAGGGAGGGGAAAAACTGTTTTTT
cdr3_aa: CASKTGQGGEKLFF

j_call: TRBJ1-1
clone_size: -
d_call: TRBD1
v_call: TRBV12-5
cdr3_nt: TGTGCTAGTGGTATGGACAGGGGTTCTGAAGCTTTCTTT
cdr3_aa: CASGMDRGSEAFF

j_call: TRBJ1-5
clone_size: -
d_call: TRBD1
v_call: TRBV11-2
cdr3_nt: TGTGCCAGCAGCTCAGGACAGGGAAGTCAGCCCCAGCATTTT
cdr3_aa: CASSSGQGSQPQHF

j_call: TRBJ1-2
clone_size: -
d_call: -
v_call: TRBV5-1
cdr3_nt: TGCGCCAGCAGTTTCCTGCACCGGGACTTACTAAACTATGGCTACACCTTC
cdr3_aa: CASSFLHRDLLNYGYTF

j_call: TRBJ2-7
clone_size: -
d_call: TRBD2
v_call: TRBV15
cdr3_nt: TGTGCCACCAGCAGGGGGGTGGTGCGGGCGGGGGGATACGAGCAGTACTTC
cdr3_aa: CATSRGVVRAGGYEQYF

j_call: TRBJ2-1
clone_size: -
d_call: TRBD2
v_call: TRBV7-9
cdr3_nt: TGTGCCAGCAGCTTAGCCGGGACTAGCGTATATGAGCAGTTCTTC
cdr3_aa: CASSLAGTSVYEQFF